Listed below are T cell receptor beta chains from one sample, sequenced in a study of metastatic and nonmetastatic thyroid tumors. From the PCR reads, TCRdb re-called clones with MiXCR. The sample contains about 25,000 clones, 20% to 25% of which appear only once. Sequencing used blood. These receptors originate from a male donor with papillary thyroid cancer or a benign thyroid nodule (not recorded which). Some clones in this sample may be carry-over from other donors' samples. CDR3s include the opening cysteine and the closing phenylalanine or tryptophan. D genes are given only for firm matches. The size entry is marked missing in some rows and otherwise reads once, few, many or a size class.

d_gene,v_gene,abundance,len,j_gene,CDR3aa,CDR3nt
.,TRBV18,many,15,TRBJ1-2,CASSLPGTDLYGYTF,TGTGCCAGCTCTCTACCTGGGACCGACCTCTATGGCTACACCTTC
TRBD1,TRBV19,medium-sized,14,TRBJ2-1,CATARGQEYNEQFF,TGTGCCACCGCCCGTGGACAGGAGTACAATGAGCAGTTCTTC
TRBD1,TRBV12-3/TRBV12-4,many,16,TRBJ1-3,CASIPGTGDPFGTIYF,TGTGCCAGCATTCCAGGAACAGGGGACCCGTTCGGGACCATATATTTT
.,TRBV30,many,15,TRBJ1-6,CAWSVPHSYNSPLHF,TGTGCCTGGAGTGTTCCTCACTCCTATAATTCACCCCTCCACTTT
.,TRBV6-1,many,13,TRBJ2-7,CASSEVEGREQYF,TGTGCCAGCAGTGAAGTGGAGGGCCGCGAGCAGTACTTC
.,TRBV29-1,many,13,TRBJ1-2,CSAAAGDNYGYTF,TGCAGCGCTGCCGCGGGGGATAACTATGGCTACACCTTC
TRBD1,TRBV6-1,.,19,TRBJ1-1,CASSDASGGQGARSTEAFF,TGTGCCAGCAGTGACGCGTCGGGGGGGCAGGGGGCGCGAAGCACTGAAGCTTTCTTT
.,TRBV19,many,16,TRBJ2-3,CASSIGGVLFTDTQYF,TGTGCCAGTAGTATAGGAGGGGTCCTTTTCACAGATACGCAGTATTTT
.,TRBV12-3/TRBV12-4,few,14,TRBJ1-5,CASSSSGAWQPQHF,TGTGCCAGCAGCTCCTCAGGGGCTTGGCAGCCCCAGCATTTT
TRBD2,TRBV5-1,.,15,TRBJ2-7,CASSTGLEAFYEQYF,TGCGCCAGCAGCACGGGACTAGAAGCTTTCTACGAGCAGTACTTC
.,TRBV30,.,10,TRBJ1-1,CASSGFGAFF,TGTGCCTCGAGTGGATTTGGGGCTTTCTTT
TRBD2,TRBV28,many,15,TRBJ2-3,CASSLGTSGRAIKYF,TGTGCCAGCAGTTTAGGGACTAGCGGGAGGGCCATCAAGTATTTT
.,TRBV9,.,15,TRBJ1-1,CASSEGGWLNTEAFF,TGTGCCAGCAGCGAGGGGGGGTGGCTGAACACTGAAGCTTTCTTT
.,TRBV30,many,13,TRBJ1-1,CAFYDRTNTEAFF,TGTGCCTTCTATGACAGGACGAACACTGAAGCTTTCTTT
.,TRBV9,once,16,TRBJ2-6,CSSSFPSPSGANVLPF,TGTTCCAGCAGCTTTCCGTCCCCCTCTGGGGCCAACGTCCTGCCTTTC
TRBD2,TRBV30,many,15,TRBJ2-5,CAWTLGGRLQETQYF,TGTGCCTGGACCTTAGGCGGGAGGCTCCAAGAGACCCAGTACTTC
.,TRBV4-2,.,15,TRBJ2-3,CASSQGAVLSHTQYF,TGTGCCAGCAGCCAAGGGGCGGTACTATCACATACGCAGTATTTT
TRBD1,TRBV5-6,many,13,TRBJ1-2,CASSRDRNYGYTF,TGTGCCAGCAGCCGGGACAGAAACTATGGCTACACCTTC
TRBD2,TRBV5-1,.,19,TRBJ2-2,CASSLRALAGFTNTAELFF,TGCGCCAGCAGCTTGAGGGCACTAGCGGGATTTACGAACACCGCGGAGTTGTTTTTT
TRBD1,TRBV7-2,many,13,TRBJ1-5,CASSLGQGGSQHF,TGTGCCAGCAGCTTAGGACAGGGAGGTTCCCAGCATTTT
TRBD1,TRBV10-3,many,17,TRBJ1-6,CAINSGTGSSYNSPLHF,TGTGCCATTAATTCCGGGACAGGGAGCTCCTATAATTCACCCCTCCACTTT
.,TRBV6-5,.,15,TRBJ2-7,CASSLLAAGNYEQYF,TGTGCCAGCAGTCTACTAGCTGCTGGTAACTACGAGCAGTACTTC
TRBD1,TRBV6-1,.,13,TRBJ1-2,CASSEEGAGGYTF,TGTGCCAGCAGTGAGGAGGGGGCAGGAGGCTACACCTTC
TRBD2,TRBV3-1,many,16,TRBJ2-1,CASSQDAGVSYNEQFF,TGTGCCAGCAGCCAAGACGCGGGAGTCTCCTACAATGAGCAGTTCTTC
TRBD1,TRBV25-1,many,14,TRBJ1-5,CASSDTGEGQPQHF,TGTGCCAGCAGTGATACAGGGGAGGGACAGCCCCAGCATTTT
.,TRBV30,many,11,TRBJ2-7,CAWSTRNEQYF,TGTGCCTGGAGTACCCGGAACGAGCAGTACTTC
.,TRBV30,many,13,TRBJ2-5,CAWRGEGVKTQYF,TGTGCCTGGAGGGGAGAGGGTGTGAAGACCCAGTACTTC
.,TRBV27,many,13,TRBJ1-5,CASSPDGNQPQHF,TGTGCCAGCAGCCCGGATGGCAATCAGCCCCAGCATTTT
.,TRBV20-1,.,13,TRBJ2-7,CSASRVAPVEQYF,TGCAGTGCTTCTAGGGTGGCGCCGGTCGAGCAGTACTTC
.,TRBV7-9,many,14,TRBJ1-2,CASSLKGDSYGYTF,TGTGCCAGCAGCTTAAAGGGGGATTCCTATGGCTACACCTTC
.,TRBV12-3/TRBV12-4,.,15,TRBJ1-5,CARSPRGVPNQRQHF,TGTGCCAGGAGCCCGCGGGGGGTGCCCAATCAGCGTCAGCATTTT
TRBD1,TRBV6-1,many,15,TRBJ1-2,CASSPTGGAVDGYTF,TGTGCCAGCAGTCCTACAGGGGGCGCCGTCGATGGCTACACCTTC
.,TRBV4-3,many,19,TRBJ2-2,CASSQEGSRAGTNTGELFF,TGCGCCAGCAGCCAAGAGGGAAGTAGGGCGGGCACGAACACCGGGGAGCTGTTTTTT
.,TRBV10-3,many,11,TRBJ2-3,CAIGGADTRYF,TGTGCCATCGGCGGGGCAGATACGCGGTATTTT
TRBD2,TRBV15,many,19,TRBJ2-3,CATSRDRLAGVSATDTQYF,TGTGCCACCAGCAGAGATAGGCTAGCGGGGGTATCCGCGACAGATACGCAGTATTTT
.,TRBV2,few,10,TRBJ1-1,CASGGAGPFF,TGTGCCAGCGGGGGGGCGGGCCCTTTCTTT
TRBD1,TRBV4-2,many,16,TRBJ2-7,CASSQGQGGYSYEQYF,TGTGCCAGCAGCCAAGGTCAAGGGGGCTACTCCTACGAGCAGTACTTC
TRBD1,TRBV19,.,13,TRBJ1-2,CASSKGQGDGYNF,TGTGCAAGTAGTAAAGGACAGGGCGATGGCTACAACTTC
.,TRBV19,.,11,TRBJ1-2,CASSINYGYTF,TGTGCCAGTAGTATTAACTATGGCTACACCTTC
.,TRBV9,many,15,TRBJ1-3,CASSVLSMAGNTIYF,TGTGCCAGCAGCGTTTTATCGATGGCTGGAAACACCATATATTTT
TRBD2,TRBV7-6,many,14,TRBJ2-7,CASSSSGRAAEQYF,TGTGCCAGCAGCTCCTCGGGGAGGGCAGCCGAGCAGTACTTC
TRBD1,TRBV24-1,many,16,TRBJ2-2,CATSEEGQGNTGELFF,TGTGCCACCAGTGAGGAGGGACAGGGGAACACCGGGGAGCTGTTTTTT
TRBD1,TRBV11-3,many,17,TRBJ1-1,CASSSLGQGGGDTEAFF,TGTGCCAGCAGCTCCCTCGGACAGGGCGGAGGGGACACTGAAGCTTTCTTT
.,TRBV10-1,.,16,TRBJ2-7,CASSELGRNVSYEQYF,TGCGCCAGCAGTGAATTAGGACGGAACGTCTCCTACGAGCAGTACTTC
.,TRBV28,.,14,TRBJ1-2,CASSLSAGAYGYTF,TGTGCCAGCAGTTTGTCGGCAGGGGCCTATGGCTACACCTTC
.,TRBV9,many,16,TRBJ2-1,CASSPILQPPGNEQFF,TGTGCCAGCAGCCCAATCCTACAGCCCCCAGGAAATGAGCAGTTCTTC